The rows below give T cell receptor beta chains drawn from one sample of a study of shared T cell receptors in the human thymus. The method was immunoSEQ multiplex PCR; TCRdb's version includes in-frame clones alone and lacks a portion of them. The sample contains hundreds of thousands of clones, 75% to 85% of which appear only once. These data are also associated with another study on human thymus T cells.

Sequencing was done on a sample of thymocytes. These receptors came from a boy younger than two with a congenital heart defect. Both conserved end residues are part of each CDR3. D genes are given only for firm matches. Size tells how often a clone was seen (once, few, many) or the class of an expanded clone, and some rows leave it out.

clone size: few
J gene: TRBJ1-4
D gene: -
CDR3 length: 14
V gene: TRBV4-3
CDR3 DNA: TGCGCCAGCAGCCAAGTCAGGGAAAGGGAAAAACTGTTTTTT
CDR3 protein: CASSQVREREKLFF

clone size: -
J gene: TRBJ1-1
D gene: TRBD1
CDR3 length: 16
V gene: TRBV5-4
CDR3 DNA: TGTGCCAGCAGCCCTGTGACAGGGGGCGCGAACACTGAAGCTTTCTTT
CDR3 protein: CASSPVTGGANTEAFF

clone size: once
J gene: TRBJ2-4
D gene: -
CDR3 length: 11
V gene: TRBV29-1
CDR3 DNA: TGCAGCGCCCGGGTCCAAAACATTCAGTACTTC
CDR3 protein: CSARVQNIQYF

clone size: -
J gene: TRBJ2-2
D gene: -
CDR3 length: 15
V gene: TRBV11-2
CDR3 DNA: TGTGCCAGCAGCCCAGAGGACAGACCCACCGGGGAGCTGTTTTTT
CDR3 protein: CASSPEDRPTGELFF

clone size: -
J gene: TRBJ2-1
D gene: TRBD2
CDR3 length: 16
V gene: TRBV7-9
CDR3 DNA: TGTGCCAGCAGCTTACCAAGCGGGAGGCTTTGGAATGAGCAGTTCTTC
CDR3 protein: CASSLPSGRLWNEQFF

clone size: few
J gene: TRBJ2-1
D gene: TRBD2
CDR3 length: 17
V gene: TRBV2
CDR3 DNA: TGTGCCAGCAGTGACCGACTAGCGGGAGGGACCTACAATGAGCAGTTCTTC
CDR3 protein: CASSDRLAGGTYNEQFF

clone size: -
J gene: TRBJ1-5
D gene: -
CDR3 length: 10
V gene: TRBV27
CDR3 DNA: TGTGCCAGCATCCAGGGGCCCCAGCATTTT
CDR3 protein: CASIQGPQHF

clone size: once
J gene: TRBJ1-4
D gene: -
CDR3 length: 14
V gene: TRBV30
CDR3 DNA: TGTGCCTGGAGTGACAGGACAACTAATGAAAAACTGTTTTTT
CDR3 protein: CAWSDRTTNEKLFF

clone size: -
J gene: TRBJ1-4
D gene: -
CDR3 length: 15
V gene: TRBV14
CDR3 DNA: TGTGCCAGCAGCCACTCCCCGGGACTTCGGGAAAAACTGTTTTTT
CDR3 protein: CASSHSPGLREKLFF

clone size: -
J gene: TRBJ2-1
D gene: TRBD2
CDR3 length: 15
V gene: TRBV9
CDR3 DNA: TGTGCCAGCAGCATCCGACTAGCCGGAGATCGTGAGCAGTTCTTC
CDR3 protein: CASSIRLAGDREQFF

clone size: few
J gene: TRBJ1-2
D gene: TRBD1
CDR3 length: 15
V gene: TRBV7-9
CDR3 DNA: TGTGCCAGCAGCTTAGCCGGGACAGGCCGGTATGGCTACCCCTTC
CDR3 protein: CASSLAGTGRYGYPF

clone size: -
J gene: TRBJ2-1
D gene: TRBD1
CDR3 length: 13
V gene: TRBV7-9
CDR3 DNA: TGTGCCAGCAGCACCAGGGGGCAGAATGAGCAGTTCTTC
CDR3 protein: CASSTRGQNEQFF

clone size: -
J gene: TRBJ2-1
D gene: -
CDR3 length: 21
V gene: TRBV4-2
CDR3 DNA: TGTGCCAGCAGCCAAGAGTCGGCTCCACTTAGACAGTGGAGGGCCTACAATGAGCAGTTCTTC
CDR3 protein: CASSQESAPLRQWRAYNEQFF

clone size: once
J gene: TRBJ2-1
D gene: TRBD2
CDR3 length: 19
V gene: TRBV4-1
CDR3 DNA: TGCGCCAGCAGCCGCCCGAGGACTAGCGGGAGGGGTGGGAAACGGGAGCAGTTCTTC
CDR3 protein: CASSRPRTSGRGGKREQFF

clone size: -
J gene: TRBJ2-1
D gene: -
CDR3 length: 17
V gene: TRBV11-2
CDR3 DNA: TGTGCCAGCAGCTTAGTTTTTAACAGAGAATCCTACAATGAGCAGTTCTTC
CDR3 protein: CASSLVFNRESYNEQFF

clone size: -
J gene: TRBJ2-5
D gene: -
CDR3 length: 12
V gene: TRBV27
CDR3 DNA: TGTGCCAGCAGTTCCCCCGGGGAGACCCAGTACTTC
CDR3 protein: CASSSPGETQYF

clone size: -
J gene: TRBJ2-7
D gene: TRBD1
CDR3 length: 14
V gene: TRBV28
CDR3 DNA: TGTGCCAGCAGTTTATGGGACAGGGCCAACGAGCAGTACTTC
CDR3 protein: CASSLWDRANEQYF

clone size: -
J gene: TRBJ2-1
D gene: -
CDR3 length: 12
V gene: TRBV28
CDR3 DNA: TGTGCGACCCGGGGGAGGTACAATGAGCAGTTCTTC
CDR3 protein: CATRGRYNEQFF

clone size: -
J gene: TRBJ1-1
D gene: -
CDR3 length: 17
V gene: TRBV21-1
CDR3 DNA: TGTGCCAGCAGACCCCTCCCCCTCTTTACACTGAACACTGAAGCTTTCTTT
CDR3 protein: CASRPLPLFTLNTEAFF

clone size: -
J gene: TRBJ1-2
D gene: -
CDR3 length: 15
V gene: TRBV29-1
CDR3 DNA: TGCAGCGTTGAATCCAGTCGGGGAAGAGTCTATGGCTACACCTTC
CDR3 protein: CSVESSRGRVYGYTF

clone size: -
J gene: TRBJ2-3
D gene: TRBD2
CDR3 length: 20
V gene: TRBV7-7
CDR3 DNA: TGTGCTAGCAGCCCCCGACTAGCGGAGCTTCCCCAAAAAGGCACAGATACGCAGTATTTT
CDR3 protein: CASSPRLAELPQKGTDTQYF

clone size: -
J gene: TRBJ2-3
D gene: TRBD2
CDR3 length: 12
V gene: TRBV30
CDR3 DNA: TGTGCCTGGGCGGGGGTCACAGATACGCAGTATTTT
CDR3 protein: CAWAGVTDTQYF

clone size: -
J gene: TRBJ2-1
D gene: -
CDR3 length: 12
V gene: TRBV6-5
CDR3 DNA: TGTGCCAGCGGGACTTCAGGTCGTGAGCAGTTCTTC
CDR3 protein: CASGTSGREQFF

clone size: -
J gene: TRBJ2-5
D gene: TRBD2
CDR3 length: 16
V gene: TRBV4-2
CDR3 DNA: TGTGCCAGCAGCCCCCGCCGACTAGCGGGCAGAGAGACCCAGTACTTC
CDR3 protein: CASSPRRLAGRETQYF

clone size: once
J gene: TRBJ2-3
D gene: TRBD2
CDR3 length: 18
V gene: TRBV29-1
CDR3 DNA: TGCAGCGTTGGCCCGGTTAAGGGGAGGGCCCTCGGCACAGATACGCAGTATTTT
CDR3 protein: CSVGPVKGRALGTDTQYF

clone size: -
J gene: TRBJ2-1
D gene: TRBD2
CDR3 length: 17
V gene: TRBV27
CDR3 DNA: TGTGCCAGCAGTTCTTGGACTAGCGGGAGGGGGGGGAATGAGCAGTTCTTC
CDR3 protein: CASSSWTSGRGGNEQFF

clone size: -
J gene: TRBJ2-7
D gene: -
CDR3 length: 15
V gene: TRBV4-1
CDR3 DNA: TGCGCCAGCAGCCACCGAACAGGGGGGGTCTACGAGCAGTACTTC
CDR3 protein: CASSHRTGGVYEQYF

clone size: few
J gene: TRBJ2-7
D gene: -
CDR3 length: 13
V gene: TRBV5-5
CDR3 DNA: TGTGCCAGCAGCTTTGCGTTCTCCTACGAGCAGTACTTC
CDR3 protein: CASSFAFSYEQYF

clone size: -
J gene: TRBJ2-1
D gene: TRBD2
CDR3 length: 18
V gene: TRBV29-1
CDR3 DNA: TGCAGCGGTGAGGGTCGGGGCGGGAGGAGGCAGATCTACAATGAGCAGTTCTTC
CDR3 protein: CSGEGRGGRRQIYNEQFF

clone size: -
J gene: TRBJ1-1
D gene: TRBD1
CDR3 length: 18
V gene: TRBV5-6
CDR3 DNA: TGTGCCAGCAGCTTTGAGGGGGCGAAAACCCGCATGAACACTGAAGCTTTCTTT
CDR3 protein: CASSFEGAKTRMNTEAFF

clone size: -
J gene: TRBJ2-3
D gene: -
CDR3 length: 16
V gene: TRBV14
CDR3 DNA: TGTGCCAGCAGCCAAATGGACTTCCTCCTGGGAGATACGCAGTATTTT
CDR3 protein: CASSQMDFLLGDTQYF

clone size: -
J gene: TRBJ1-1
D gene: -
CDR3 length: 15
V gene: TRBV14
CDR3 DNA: TGTGCCAGCAGCCAAGAAGCAGGCCCAAACACTGAAGCTTTCTTT
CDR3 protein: CASSQEAGPNTEAFF

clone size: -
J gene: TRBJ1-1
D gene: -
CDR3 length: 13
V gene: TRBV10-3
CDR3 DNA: TGTGCCATAACCGACCGCCCCGGGACTGAAGCTTTCTTT
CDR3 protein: CAITDRPGTEAFF

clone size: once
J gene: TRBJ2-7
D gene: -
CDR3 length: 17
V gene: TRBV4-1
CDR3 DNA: TGCGCCAGCAGCCAAGGAAAAAGGCTAGCGAGCTCCTACGAGCAGTACTTC
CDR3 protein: CASSQGKRLASSYEQYF

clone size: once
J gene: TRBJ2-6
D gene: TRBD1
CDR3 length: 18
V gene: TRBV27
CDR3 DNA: TGTGCCAGCAGTTTATGGTCGGACAGGGGGTCGGGGGCCAACGTCCTGACTTTC
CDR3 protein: CASSLWSDRGSGANVLTF

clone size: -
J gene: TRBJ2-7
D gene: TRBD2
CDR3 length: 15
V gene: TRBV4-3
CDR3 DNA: TGCGCCAGCAGCCAGACGGGACTATACTCCTACGAGCAGTACTTC
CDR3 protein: CASSQTGLYSYEQYF

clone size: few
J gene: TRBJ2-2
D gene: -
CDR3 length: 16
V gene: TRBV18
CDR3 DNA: TGTGCCAGCTCACCACAGCAGGGCACGAACACCGGGGAGCTGTTTTTT
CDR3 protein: CASSPQQGTNTGELFF

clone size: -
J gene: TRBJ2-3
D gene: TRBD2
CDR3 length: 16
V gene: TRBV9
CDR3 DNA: TGTGCCAGCAGCGAGGGACTAGCGGGAGGAGCAGATACGCAGTATTTT
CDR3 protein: CASSEGLAGGADTQYF

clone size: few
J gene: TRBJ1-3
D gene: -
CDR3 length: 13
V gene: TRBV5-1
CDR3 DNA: TGCGCCAGCAGCCCCGGAGGTGGAAACACCATATATTTT
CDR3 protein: CASSPGGGNTIYF

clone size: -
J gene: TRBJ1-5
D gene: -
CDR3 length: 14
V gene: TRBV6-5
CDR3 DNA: TGTGCCAGCAGTTACTCTCAGGGGTTTCAGCCCCAGCATTTT
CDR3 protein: CASSYSQGFQPQHF

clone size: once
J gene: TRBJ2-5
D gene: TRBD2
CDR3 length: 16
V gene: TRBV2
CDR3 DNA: TGTGCCAGCAACCGGGGGCTAGCGGGCAGTAAAGAGACCCAGTACTTC
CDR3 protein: CASNRGLAGSKETQYF

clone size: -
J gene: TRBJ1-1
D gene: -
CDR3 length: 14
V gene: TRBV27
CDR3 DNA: TGTGCCAGCAGTTATGCGGCGTCGAACACTGAAGCTTTCTTT
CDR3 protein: CASSYAASNTEAFF

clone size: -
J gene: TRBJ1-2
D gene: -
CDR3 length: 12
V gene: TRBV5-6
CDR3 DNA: TGTGCCAGCGCTCCCCGGGGCTATGGCTACACCTTC
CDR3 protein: CASAPRGYGYTF

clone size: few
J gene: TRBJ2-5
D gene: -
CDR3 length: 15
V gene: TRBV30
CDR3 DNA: TGTGCCGGGCGAACTGAGCGGAGTATCCAAGAGACCCAGTACTTC
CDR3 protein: CAGRTERSIQETQYF

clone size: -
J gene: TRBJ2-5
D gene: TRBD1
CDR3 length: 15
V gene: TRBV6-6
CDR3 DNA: TGTGCCAGCAGTTACCCGGGACAGGGTGTCGAGACCCAGTACTTC
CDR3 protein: CASSYPGQGVETQYF

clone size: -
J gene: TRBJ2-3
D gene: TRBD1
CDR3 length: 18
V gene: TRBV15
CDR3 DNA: TGTGCCACCAGCAGATTCCCGGGACAGGGGGTTTTCACAGATACGCAGTATTTT
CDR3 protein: CATSRFPGQGVFTDTQYF

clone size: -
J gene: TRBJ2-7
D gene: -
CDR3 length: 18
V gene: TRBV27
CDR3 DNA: TGTGCCAGCAGTTTGAAATGGGACACAACACCCCCCTCCTACGAGCAGTACTTC
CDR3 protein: CASSLKWDTTPPSYEQYF

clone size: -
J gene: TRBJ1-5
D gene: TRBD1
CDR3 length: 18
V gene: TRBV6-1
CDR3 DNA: TGTGCCAGCAGTGAACAACAGGGGGCGCAGGGGTCCAATCAGCCCCAGCATTTT
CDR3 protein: CASSEQQGAQGSNQPQHF

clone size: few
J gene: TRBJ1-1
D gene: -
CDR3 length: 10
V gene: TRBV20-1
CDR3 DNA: TGCAGTGCCAGGAAGACTATGGCTTTCTTT
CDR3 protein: CSARKTMAFF